Listed below are T cell receptor beta chains from one sample, sequenced in a study of radiation and T cells in renal cell carcinoma. Libraries were prepared by immunoSEQ multiplex PCR; TCRdb keeps only in-frame clonotypes and omits some of them. The sample contains around 180,000 clones, less than 90% of which appear only once. The material was blood, obtained from a patient whose treatment included radiotherapy and nephrectomy. These receptors all come from a woman aged 45-59 years with renal cell carcinoma. The CDR3 runs from the conserved cysteine through the conserved F or W. Some rows mark clone size as missing; the rest say once, few, many or name a class of expanded clone.

size: NA
J: TRBJ2-7
length: 15
V: TRBV19
CDR3: CASRMRQGGSYEQYF

size: NA
J: TRBJ1-3
length: 15
V: TRBV5-5
CDR3: CASSLWGTEGNTIYF

size: NA
J: TRBJ1-2
length: 15
V: TRBV2
CDR3: CASSDGWAVFYGYTF

size: few
J: TRBJ1-5
length: 13
V: TRBV6-1
CDR3: CASSGTGNQPQHF

size: NA
J: TRBJ2-3
length: 12
V: TRBV29-1
CDR3: CSVVGGADTQYF

size: NA
J: TRBJ1-2
length: 13
V: TRBV7-9
CDR3: CASSFYGGGGYTF

size: once
J: TRBJ2-5
length: 15
V: TRBV18
CDR3: CASSPPILAGETQYF

size: once
J: TRBJ2-3
length: 11
V: TRBV18
CDR3: CASSPSDTQYF

size: NA
J: TRBJ1-2
length: 14
V: TRBV7-2
CDR3: CASSLGQLSYGYTF

size: NA
J: TRBJ1-2
length: 11
V: TRBV6-4
CDR3: CATWAPGGYTF

size: NA
J: TRBJ2-2
length: 13
V: TRBV5-8
CDR3: CASTLTRTGELFF

size: NA
J: TRBJ1-1
length: 14
V: TRBV9
CDR3: CASSTGYMNTEAFF

size: NA
J: TRBJ2-2
length: 15
V: TRBV4-3
CDR3: CASSQDPTGSRELFF

size: NA
J: TRBJ2-3
length: 15
V: TRBV5-5
CDR3: CASSFTGTPTDTQYF

size: NA
J: TRBJ1-5
length: 12
V: TRBV29-1
CDR3: CSARGSQQPQHF

size: NA
J: TRBJ1-1
length: 16
V: TRBV30
CDR3: CAWSAPMGGRDTEAFF

size: once
J: TRBJ2-1
length: 15
V: TRBV18
CDR3: CASSPDRRPRDEQFF

size: NA
J: TRBJ2-5
length: 15
V: TRBV5-1
CDR3: CASSLRQGAGETQYF

size: few
J: TRBJ1-2
length: 13
V: TRBV6-4
CDR3: CASSDSTGGGYTF

size: NA
J: TRBJ2-3
length: 18
V: TRBV9
CDR3: CASSAPWGGSPSTDTQYF

size: NA
J: TRBJ2-7
length: 14
V: TRBV5-8
CDR3: CASRLGQGSHEQYF

size: few
J: TRBJ1-1
length: 13
V: TRBV19
CDR3: CASSIDRGSVAFF

size: NA
J: TRBJ2-6
length: 13
V: TRBV5-5
CDR3: CASSFSGANVLTF

size: NA
J: TRBJ2-3
length: 15
V: TRBV6-4
CDR3: CASSGGLADTDTQYF

size: NA
J: TRBJ1-3
length: 17
V: TRBV7-2
CDR3: CASSLGRWGLEGNTIYF

size: NA
J: TRBJ1-1
length: 13
V: TRBV7-3
CDR3: CASSKDAGTEAFF

size: NA
J: TRBJ1-2
length: 15
V: TRBV19
CDR3: CASISGDNNLYGYTF

size: NA
J: TRBJ2-7
length: 12
V: TRBV10-3
CDR3: CAISGTGYEQYF

size: NA
J: TRBJ1-2
length: 13
V: TRBV19
CDR3: CASSIDPGYGYTF

size: NA
J: TRBJ1-3
length: 16
V: TRBV6-6
CDR3: CASELRVSKAGNTIYF

size: NA
J: TRBJ2-5
length: 16
V: TRBV11-1
CDR3: CASSLFAGGVWETQYF

size: NA
J: TRBJ2-1
length: 15
V: TRBV19
CDR3: CASSIAGNNYNEQFF

size: once
J: TRBJ2-1
length: 18
V: TRBV4-1
CDR3: CASSQALGRLEGRNEQFF

size: NA
J: TRBJ1-2
length: 14
V: TRBV7-8
CDR3: CASSFGQANYGYTF

size: few
J: TRBJ1-4
length: 12
V: TRBV30
CDR3: CAWEEGNEKLFF

size: NA
J: TRBJ1-1
length: 10
V: TRBV29-1
CDR3: CSASHTEAFF

size: NA
J: TRBJ2-1
length: 19
V: TRBV5-1
CDR3: CASSFGLAGGISSYNEQFF

size: NA
J: TRBJ2-1
length: 13
V: TRBV5-1
CDR3: CASSSGGGNEQFF

size: NA
J: TRBJ2-5
length: 12
V: TRBV7-8
CDR3: CASSWGFETQYF

size: NA
J: TRBJ2-2
length: 16
V: TRBV7-6
CDR3: CASSGQGQGWTGELFF

size: NA
J: TRBJ2-3
length: 14
V: TRBV2
CDR3: CASSRVGETDTQYF